This T cell receptor (beta chain) was observed in a study of T cell changes during pregnancy in multiple sclerosis (dated by TCRdb to between 2018 and 2021). Background on the whole study: Changes in the T cell repertoire over the course of pregnancy were examined in this study in women with multiple sclerosis.

Receptor libraries were prepared by the immunoSEQ multiplex PCR assay. TCRdb mirrors the immuneACCESS table, restricted to in-frame sequences. Some clones are absent from its copies; in checked studies, under half trace to an unresolved V gene, and the reason for the others is unknown. The sample table records some 39,000 clones; 80% to 95% of these occur just once. The top ten hold around 0.39% of the sample. Concerning this clone itself: Its antigen remains unidentified. The record has no base qualities; no much larger clone is one base away.

Inclusive of the bounding cysteine and phenylalanine, the CDR3 is 17 residues long. The retained sequence is limited to the CDR3, 51 bases, with the frame set at the first base. V trim: 4 bases; J trim: 2 bases; unmatched bases: 11. Per the germline V gene, SQVTM is the CDR1 and ANQGSEA is the CDR2. The clonotype comes from a female donor in good health, enrolled as a control in a pregnancy study. The specimen comprised CD4+ T cells from peripheral blood mononuclear cells, sampled in the third trimester of pregnancy. Rearrangement joined TRBV29-1 to TRBJ2-3; TRBD2 lines up with 11 middle nucleotides. Here is the DNA: TGCAGCGTTGGGGGACCGGGGACTAGCGGACTCACAGATACGCAGTATTTT. Its protein reads: CSVGGPGTSGLTDTQYF.